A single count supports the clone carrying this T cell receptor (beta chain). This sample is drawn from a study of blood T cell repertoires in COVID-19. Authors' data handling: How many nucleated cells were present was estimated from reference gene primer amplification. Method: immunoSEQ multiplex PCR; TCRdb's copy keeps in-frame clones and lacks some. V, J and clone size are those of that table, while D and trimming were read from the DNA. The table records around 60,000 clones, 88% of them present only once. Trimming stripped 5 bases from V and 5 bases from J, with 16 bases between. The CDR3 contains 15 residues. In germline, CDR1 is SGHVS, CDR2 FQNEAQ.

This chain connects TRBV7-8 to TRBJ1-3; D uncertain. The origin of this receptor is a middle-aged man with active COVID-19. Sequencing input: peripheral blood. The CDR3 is CASSHSNDRRNTIYF. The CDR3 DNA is TGTGCCAGCAGCCATTCCAATGATAGAAGAAACACCATATATTTT.